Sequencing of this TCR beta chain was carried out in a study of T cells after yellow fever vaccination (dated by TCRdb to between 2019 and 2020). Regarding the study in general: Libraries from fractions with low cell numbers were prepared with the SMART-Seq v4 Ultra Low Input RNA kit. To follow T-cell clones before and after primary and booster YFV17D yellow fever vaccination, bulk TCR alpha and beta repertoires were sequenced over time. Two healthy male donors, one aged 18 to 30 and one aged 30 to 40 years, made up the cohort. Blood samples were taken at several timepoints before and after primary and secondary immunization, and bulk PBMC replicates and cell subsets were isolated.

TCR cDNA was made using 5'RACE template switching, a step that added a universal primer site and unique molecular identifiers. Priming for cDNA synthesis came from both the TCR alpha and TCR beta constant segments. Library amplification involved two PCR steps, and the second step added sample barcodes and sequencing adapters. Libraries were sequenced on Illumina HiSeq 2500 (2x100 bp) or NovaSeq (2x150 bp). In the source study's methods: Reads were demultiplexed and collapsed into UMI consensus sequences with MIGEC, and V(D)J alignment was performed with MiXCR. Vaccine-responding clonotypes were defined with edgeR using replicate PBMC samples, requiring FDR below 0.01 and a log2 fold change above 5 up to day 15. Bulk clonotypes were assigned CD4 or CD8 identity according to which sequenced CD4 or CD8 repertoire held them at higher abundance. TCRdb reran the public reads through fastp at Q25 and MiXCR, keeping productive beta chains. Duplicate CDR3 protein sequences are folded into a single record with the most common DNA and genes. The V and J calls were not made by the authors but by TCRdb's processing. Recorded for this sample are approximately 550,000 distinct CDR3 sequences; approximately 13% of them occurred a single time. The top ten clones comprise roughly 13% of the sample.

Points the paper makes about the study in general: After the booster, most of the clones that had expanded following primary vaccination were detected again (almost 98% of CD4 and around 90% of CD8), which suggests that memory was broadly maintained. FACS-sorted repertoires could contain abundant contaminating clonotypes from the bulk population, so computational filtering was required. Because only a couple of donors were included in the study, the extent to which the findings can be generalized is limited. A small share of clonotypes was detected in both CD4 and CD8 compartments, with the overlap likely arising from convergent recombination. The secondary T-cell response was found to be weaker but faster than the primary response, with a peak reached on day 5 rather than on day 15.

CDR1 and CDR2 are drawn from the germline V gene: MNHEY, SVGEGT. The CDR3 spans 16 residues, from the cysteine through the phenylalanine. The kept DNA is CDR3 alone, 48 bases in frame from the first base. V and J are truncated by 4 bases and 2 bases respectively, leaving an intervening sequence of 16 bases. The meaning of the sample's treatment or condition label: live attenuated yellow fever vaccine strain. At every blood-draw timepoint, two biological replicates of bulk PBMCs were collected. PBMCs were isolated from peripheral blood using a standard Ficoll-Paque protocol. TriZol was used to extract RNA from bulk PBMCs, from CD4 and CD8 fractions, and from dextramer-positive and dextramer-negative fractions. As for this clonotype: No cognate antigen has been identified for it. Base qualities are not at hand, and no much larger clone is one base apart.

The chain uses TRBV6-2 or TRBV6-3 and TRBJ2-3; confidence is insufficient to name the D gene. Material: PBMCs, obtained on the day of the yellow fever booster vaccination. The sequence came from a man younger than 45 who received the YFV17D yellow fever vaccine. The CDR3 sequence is CASSSESSGTTDTQYF. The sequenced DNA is TGTGCCAGCAGTTCCGAGTCGAGTGGCACCACAGATACGCAGTATTTT.